This T cell receptor (beta chain) was found in a study of shared T cell receptors in the human thymus. CDR1 and CDR2 from the germline V gene are SGHTA and FQGNSA. There are 14 residues in the CDR3. Between the trimmed V and J ends, which lost 5 bases and 5 bases, there was a span of 15 bases. Using immunoSEQ multiplex PCR, the repertoire was profiled, and TCRdb retains in-frame clones only, with some absent. The table shows almost 550,000 clones, with 75% to 85% occurring only once. These data were also reused for a study on human thymus T cells. That study adds: Surgeons resected thymus tissue during corrective heart surgery. Thymic and blood repertoires appeared to display a bias in their usage of V and J genes. Related studies found that unrelated individuals share highly overlapping thymic repertoires.

The rearrangement uses TRBV7-2 and TRBJ2-5; the D gene is possibly TRBD2 (6 bases). Sequenced: thymocytes. The TCR sequence derives from a boy younger than two with a congenital heart defect. CDR3 loop: CASSRGTPNETQYF. CDR3 sequence (DNA): TGTGCCAGCAGCCGCGGGACTCCCAACGAGACCCAGTACTTC.